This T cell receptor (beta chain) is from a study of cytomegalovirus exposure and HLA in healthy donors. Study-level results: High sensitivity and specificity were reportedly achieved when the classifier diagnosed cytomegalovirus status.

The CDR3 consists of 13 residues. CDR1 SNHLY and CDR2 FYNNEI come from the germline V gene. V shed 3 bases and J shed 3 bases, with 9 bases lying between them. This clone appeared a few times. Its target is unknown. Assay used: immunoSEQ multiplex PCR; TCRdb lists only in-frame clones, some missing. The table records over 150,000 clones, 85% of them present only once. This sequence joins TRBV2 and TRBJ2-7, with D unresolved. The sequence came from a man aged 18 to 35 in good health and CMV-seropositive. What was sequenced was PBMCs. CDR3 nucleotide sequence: TGTGCCAGCAGTGAGGGCCAGTACTACGAGCAGTACTTC. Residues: CASSEGQYYEQYF. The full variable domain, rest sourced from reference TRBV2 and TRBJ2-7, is EPEVTQTPSHQVTQMGQEVILRCVPISNHLYFYWYRQILGQKVEFLVSFYNNEISEKSEIFDDQFSVERPDGSNFTLKIRSTKLEDSAMYFCASSEGQYYEQYFGPGTRLTVT.